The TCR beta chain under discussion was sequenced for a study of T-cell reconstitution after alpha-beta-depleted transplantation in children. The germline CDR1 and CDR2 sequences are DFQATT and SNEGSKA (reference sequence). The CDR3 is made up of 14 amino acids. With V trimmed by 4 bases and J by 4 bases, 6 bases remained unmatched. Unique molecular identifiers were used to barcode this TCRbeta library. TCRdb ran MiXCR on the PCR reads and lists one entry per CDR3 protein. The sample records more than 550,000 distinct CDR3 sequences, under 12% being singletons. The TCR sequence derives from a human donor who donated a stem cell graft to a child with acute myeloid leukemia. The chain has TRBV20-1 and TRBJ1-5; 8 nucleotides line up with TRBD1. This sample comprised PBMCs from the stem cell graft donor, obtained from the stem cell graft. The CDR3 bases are TGCAGTGCTACAAGACAGGGGTTAAATCAGCCCCAGCATTTT. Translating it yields CSATRQGLNQPQHF.